These T cell receptor beta chains were read from a single sample in a study of blood T cell repertoires in COVID-19. Some clones are missing from TCRdb's copy, which holds only in-frame ones; the method was immunoSEQ multiplex PCR. This table has 250,000 or so clones, 80% to 90% appearing once. Source material: PBMCs or T cells enriched from blood (not recorded which). Receptor source: a woman aged 40 to 50 who had been exposed to COVID-19. Both conserved end residues are part of each CDR3. A D gene is named only where the DNA matches it firmly. Some rows mark clone size as missing; the rest say once, few, many or name a class of expanded clone.

j_call,clone_size,d_call,v_call,cdr3_aa,cdr3_nt
TRBJ2-1,NA,NA,TRBV30,CACSLLRDEQFF,TGTGCCTGCAGCCTACTTCGGGATGAGCAGTTCTTC
TRBJ1-5,NA,TRBD1,TRBV6-2/TRBV6-3,CASSRTGGGNQPQHF,TGTGCCAGCAGTCGGACAGGGGGCGGCAATCAGCCCCAGCATTTT
TRBJ1-2,once,TRBD1,TRBV19,CATARSQGVYGYTF,TGTGCCACCGCCAGGTCCCAGGGGGTCTATGGCTACACCTTC
TRBJ1-1,NA,NA,TRBV2,CAISGNLNTEAFF,TGTGCCATCTCAGGGAATTTGAACACTGAAGCTTTCTTT
TRBJ1-4,few,TRBD1,TRBV6-5,CASSPGTGEAEKLFF,TGTGCCAGCAGTCCAGGGACAGGGGAGGCTGAAAAACTGTTTTTT
TRBJ2-1,NA,TRBD2,TRBV6-6,CASSSGQQGRGGSYNEQFF,TGTGCCAGCAGCTCGGGGCAACAGGGCCGGGGGGGCTCCTACAATGAGCAGTTCTTC
TRBJ2-3,NA,TRBD2,TRBV19,CASRSGGASDTQYF,TGTGCCAGCCGTAGCGGGGGGGCATCAGATACGCAGTATTTT
TRBJ1-5,NA,NA,TRBV6-2/TRBV6-3,CASSYNRGTEGQHF,TGTGCCAGCAGTTATAACCGGGGTACGGAAGGTCAGCATTTT
TRBJ2-7,once,NA,TRBV7-2,CASSWEKGYEQYF,TGTGCCAGCAGCTGGGAGAAGGGCTACGAGCAGTACTTC
TRBJ1-4,NA,TRBD1,TRBV6-1,CASSERRTGVINEKLFF,TGTGCCAGCAGTGAACGGAGAACAGGGGTGATTAATGAAAAACTGTTTTTT
TRBJ2-1,NA,TRBD1,TRBV11-3,CASSGWDRGGYNEQFF,TGTGCCAGCTCTGGCTGGGACAGGGGGGGCTACAATGAGCAGTTCTTC
TRBJ1-4,NA,NA,TRBV29-1,CSVTDNNEKLFF,TGCAGCGTGACAGATAATAATGAAAAACTGTTTTTT
TRBJ2-4,NA,NA,TRBV18,CASSPLTGPAAKNIQYF,TGTGCCAGCTCACCTCTTACAGGGCCGGCGGCCAAAAACATTCAGTACTTC
TRBJ1-2,NA,TRBD1,TRBV6-5,CASSSTWTGTGYTF,TGTGCCAGCAGTTCCACATGGACAGGGACAGGCTACACCTTC
TRBJ2-2,NA,NA,TRBV24-1,CATSLGGVDTGELFF,TGTGCCACCAGCTTAGGGGGTGTCGACACCGGGGAGCTGTTTTTT
TRBJ1-4,NA,TRBD1,TRBV28,CASSLTGAGEKLFF,TGTGCCAGCAGCTTGACAGGGGCAGGGGAAAAACTGTTTTTT
TRBJ2-2,NA,NA,TRBV7-2,CASSRGLHTGELFF,TGTGCCAGCAGCCGCGGACTCCACACCGGGGAGCTGTTTTTT
TRBJ2-5,NA,NA,TRBV25-1,CASSELKTVQETQYF,TGTGCCAGCAGTGAATTGAAAACAGTCCAAGAGACCCAGTACTTC